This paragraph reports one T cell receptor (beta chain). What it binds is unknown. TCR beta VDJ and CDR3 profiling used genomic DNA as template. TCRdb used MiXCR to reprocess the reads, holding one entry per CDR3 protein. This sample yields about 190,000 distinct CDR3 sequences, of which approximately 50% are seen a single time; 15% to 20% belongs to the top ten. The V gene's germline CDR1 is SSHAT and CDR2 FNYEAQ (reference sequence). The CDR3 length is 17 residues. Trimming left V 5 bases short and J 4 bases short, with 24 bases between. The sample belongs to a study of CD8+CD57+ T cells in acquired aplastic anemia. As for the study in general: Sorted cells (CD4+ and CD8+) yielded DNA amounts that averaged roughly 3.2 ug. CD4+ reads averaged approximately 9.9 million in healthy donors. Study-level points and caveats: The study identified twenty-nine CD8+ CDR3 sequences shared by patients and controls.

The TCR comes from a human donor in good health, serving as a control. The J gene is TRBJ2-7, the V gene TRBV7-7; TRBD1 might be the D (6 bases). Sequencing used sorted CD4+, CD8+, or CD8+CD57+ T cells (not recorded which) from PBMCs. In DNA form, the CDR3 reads TGTGCCAGCAGCGAGCCCGCCCCAGGGGTTGTTGCTTACGAGCAGTACTTC. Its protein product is CASSEPAPGVVAYEQYF.